This T cell receptor (beta chain) was sequenced in a study of metastatic and nonmetastatic thyroid tumors. Study-level points and caveats: Relative to benign nodules, malignant thyroid tumors were reportedly characterized by significantly elevated TCR beta diversity in blood and tumor.

The CDR3 is 13 amino acids. CDR1 and CDR2 from the germline V gene are SEHNR and FQNEAQ (reference sequence). Trimming removed 5 bases from V and 2 bases from J, with 10 bases in between. Via MiXCR, TCRdb re-called the PCR reads. In the table there are 49,000 or so clones, about 25% of which are singletons. Nobody among the patients had been given any treatment before thyroid surgery. This clone was recorded many times. The target antigen is unknown. Specimen: blood. The TCR was taken from a male donor with papillary thyroid cancer or a benign thyroid nodule (not recorded which). Some clones in this sample may be carry-over from other donors' samples. The gene calls are TRBV7-9 and TRBJ2-7, with a possible D match to TRBD1 (6 bases). CDR3 residues: CASSPRDTYEQYF. The CDR3 coding sequence is TGTGCCAGCAGCCCCCGGGACACCTACGAGCAGTACTTC.